The 6 T cell receptor beta chains presented below share a single source sample, sequenced in a study of OX40 agonist ivuxolimab in advanced cancers. TCRdb's table, derived via immunoSEQ multiplex PCR, lists solely in-frame clones and lacks some. The table shows 58,000 or so clones, with 65% to 90% occurring only once. The source was CD4+ or CD8+ T cells sorted from blood, collected in a trial of the OX40 agonist ivuxolimab. These receptors came from an adult with an advanced solid tumor such as melanoma, head and neck, liver or kidney cancer.

V and J are TRBV19 and TRBJ2-4, with 9 bases fitting TRBD2. This CDR3 has 15 amino acids. Losses at the gene ends were 10 bases for V and 0 bases for J; bases not matched to a gene: 7. CDR1 is LNHDA and CDR2 is SQIVND in the germline V gene (reference sequence). The CDR3 spells CATSSGNLAKNIQYF. The CDR3 coding sequence is TGTGCCACCTCTAGCGGGAACCTAGCCAAAAACATTCAGTACTTC.

The chain couples TRBV19 to TRBJ1-1, with a possible D match to TRBD1 (6 bases). Per germline, CDR1 LNHDA and CDR2 SQIVND (reference sequence). Between the trimmed V and J ends, which lost 4 bases and 7 bases, there was a span of 13 bases. The CDR3 runs 13 residues. The CDR3 here is CASSTGTPHEAFF. The DNA for the CDR3 is TGTGCCAGTAGTACTGGGACACCCCATGAAGCTTTCTTT.

There are a few counts of this clone. The chain combines TRBV15 with TRBJ1-5; D remains unclear. The CDR3 spans 13 residues. Germline V gene lookup returns CDR1 LNHNV and CDR2 YYDKDF (reference sequence). Trimming removed 0 bases from V and 5 bases from J, with 5 bases in between. CDR3 amino acids: CATSRDGDQPQHF. The CDR3 DNA is TGTGCCACCAGCAGAGATGGGGATCAGCCCCAGCATTTT.

The genes are TRBV6-5 and TRBJ2-1; D may be TRBD2 (5 bases). V lost 8 bases and J lost 6, with 11 bases in between. Germline V CDR1 and CDR2: MNHEY, SVGAGI. This CDR3 contains 12 residues. The CDR3 loop reads CASGSVANEQFF. CDR3 coding DNA: TGTGCCAGCGGGAGCGTCGCCAATGAGCAGTTCTTC.

The genes are TRBV30 and TRBJ1-6, with D hard to call. Between the trimmed V and J ends, which lost 0 bases and 7 bases, there was a span of 10 bases. This CDR3 has 14 residues. Germline V gene sequence: CDR1 GTSNPN, CDR2 SVGIG (reference sequence). The CDR3 coding sequence is TGTGCCTGGAGTGTATGGAGGTCGAATTCACCCCTCCACTTT. As protein: CAWSVWRSNSPLHF.

This chain connects TRBV18 to TRBJ2-3; 7 nucleotides line up with TRBD1. Germline V gene sequence: CDR1 KGHSH, CDR2 LQKENI. CDR3 size: 16 residues. Trimming at V came to 4 bases and at J to 2 bases, leaving 9 bases not matched to a gene. CDR3 sequence reads: CASSRSTGTNTDTQYF. Written as DNA, the CDR3 is TGTGCCAGCTCACGCTCGACAGGGACGAACACAGATACGCAGTATTTT. Supplemented by reference TRBV18 and TRBJ2-3, the full variable domain reads NAGVMQNPRHLVRRRGQEARLRCSPMKGHSHVYWYRQLPEEGLKFMVYLQKENIIDESGMPKERFSAEFPKEGPSILRIQQVVRGDSAAYFCASSRSTGTNTDTQYFGPGTRLTVL.